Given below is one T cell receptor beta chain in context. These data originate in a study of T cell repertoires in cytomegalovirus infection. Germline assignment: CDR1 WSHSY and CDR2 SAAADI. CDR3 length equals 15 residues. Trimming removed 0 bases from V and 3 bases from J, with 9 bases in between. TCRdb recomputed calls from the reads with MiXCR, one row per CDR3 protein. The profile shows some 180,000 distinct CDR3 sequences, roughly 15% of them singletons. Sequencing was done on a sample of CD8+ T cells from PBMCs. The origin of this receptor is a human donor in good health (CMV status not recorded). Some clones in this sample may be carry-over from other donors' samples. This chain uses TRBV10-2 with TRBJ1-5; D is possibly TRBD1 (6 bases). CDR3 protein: CASSESGAINQPQHF. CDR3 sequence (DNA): TGCGCCAGCAGTGAGTCGGGGGCTATCAATCAGCCCCAGCATTTT.